This T cell receptor beta chain originates from a study of shared clonotypes between healthy human individuals. Study in general: Two female and a few male donors aged 18 to 49 were enrolled.

Comments on this clone: What it binds is not known.

The germline V gene has CDR1 SGHRS and CDR2 YFSETQ. J was trimmed by 5 bases and V by 1 base; bases with no gene match: 10. The CDR3 loop spans 16 amino acids. The study's findings and limits: Though the depth was large, rarefaction showed that sorted-subset sequencing was incomplete.

TCRdb keeps only in-frame clones here, not all; method: immunoSEQ multiplex PCR. The repertoire holds some 2,400,000 clones, with roughly 95% as singletons. Those who donated were healthy HIV-negative adults, with no recent acute infections or vaccinations reported. The chain has TRBV5-1 and TRBJ2-5; the match to TRBD1 covers 8 bases. This TCR derives from a young man in good health. Specimen: naive CD4+ T cells sorted from blood. Subset: CD45RA+ positively selected. The CDR3: CASSLLAQGVWETQYF. The DNA of the CDR3 is TGCGCCAGCAGCTTGCTCGCACAGGGGGTTTGGGAGACCCAGTACTTC.